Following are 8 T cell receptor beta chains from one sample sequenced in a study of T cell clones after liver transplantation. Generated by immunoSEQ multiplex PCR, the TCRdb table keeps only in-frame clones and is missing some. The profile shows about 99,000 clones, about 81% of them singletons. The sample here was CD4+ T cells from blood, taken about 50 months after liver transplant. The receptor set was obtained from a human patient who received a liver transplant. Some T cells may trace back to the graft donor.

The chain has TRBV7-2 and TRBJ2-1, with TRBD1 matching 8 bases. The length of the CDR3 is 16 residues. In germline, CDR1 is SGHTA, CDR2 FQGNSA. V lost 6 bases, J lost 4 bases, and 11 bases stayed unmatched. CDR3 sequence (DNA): TGTGCCAGCAGACCTAGACAGGGGACCCTTTACAATGAGCAGTTCTTC. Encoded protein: CASRPRQGTLYNEQFF.

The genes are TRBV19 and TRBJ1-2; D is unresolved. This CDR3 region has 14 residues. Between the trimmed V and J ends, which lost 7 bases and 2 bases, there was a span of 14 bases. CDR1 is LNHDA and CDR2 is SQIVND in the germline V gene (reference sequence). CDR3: CASTLLGINYGYTF. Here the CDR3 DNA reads TGTGCCAGTACCCTACTCGGGATCAACTATGGCTACACCTTC.

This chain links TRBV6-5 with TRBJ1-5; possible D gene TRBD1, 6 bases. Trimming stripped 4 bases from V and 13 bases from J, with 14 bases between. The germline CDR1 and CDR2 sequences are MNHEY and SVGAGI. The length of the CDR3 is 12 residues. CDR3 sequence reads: CASSSSSGAQHF. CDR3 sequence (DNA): TGTGCCAGCAGTTCCAGTTCAGGGGCTCAGCATTTT.

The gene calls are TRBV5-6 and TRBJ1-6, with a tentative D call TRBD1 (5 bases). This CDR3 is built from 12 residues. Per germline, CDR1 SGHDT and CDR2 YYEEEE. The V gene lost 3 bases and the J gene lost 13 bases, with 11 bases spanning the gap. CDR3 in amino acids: CASSSRGFPLHF. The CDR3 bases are TGTGCCAGCAGCTCCCGGGGGTTCCCCCTCCACTTT.

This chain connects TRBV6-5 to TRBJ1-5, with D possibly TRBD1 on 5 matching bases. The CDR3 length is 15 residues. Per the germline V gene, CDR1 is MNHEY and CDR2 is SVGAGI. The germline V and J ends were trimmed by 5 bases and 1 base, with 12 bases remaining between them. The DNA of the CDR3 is TGTGCCAGCAGTAAAGGGGTCGGGAGCAATCAGCCCCAGCATTTT. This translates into CASSKGVGSNQPQHF.

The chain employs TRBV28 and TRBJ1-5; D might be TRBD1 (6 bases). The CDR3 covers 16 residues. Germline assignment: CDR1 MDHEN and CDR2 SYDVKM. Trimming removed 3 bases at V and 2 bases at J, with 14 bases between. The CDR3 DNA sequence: TGTGCCAGCAGTTTCTCCGGGGAGGGGGGCAATCAGCCCCAGCATTTT. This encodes CASSFSGEGGNQPQHF.

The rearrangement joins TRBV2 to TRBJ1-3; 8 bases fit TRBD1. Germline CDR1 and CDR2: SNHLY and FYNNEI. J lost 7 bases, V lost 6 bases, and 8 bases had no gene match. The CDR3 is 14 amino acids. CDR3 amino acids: CASSWDRNQNTIYF. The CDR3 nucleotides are TGTGCCAGCAGCTGGGACAGGAATCAGAACACCATATATTTT. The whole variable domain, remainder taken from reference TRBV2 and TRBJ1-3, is EPEVTQTPSHQVTQMGQEVILRCVPISNHLYFYWYRQILGQKVEFLVSFYNNEISEKSEIFDDQFSVERPDGSNFTLKIRSTKLEDSAMYFCASSWDRNQNTIYFGEGSWLTVV.

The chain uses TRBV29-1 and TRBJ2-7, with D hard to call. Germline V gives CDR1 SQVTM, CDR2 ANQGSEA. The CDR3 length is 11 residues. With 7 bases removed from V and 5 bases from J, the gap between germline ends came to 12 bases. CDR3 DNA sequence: TGCAGCGCCGAACGAGCGAACGAGCAGTACTTC. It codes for CSAERANEQYF.